These 6 T cell receptor beta chains share one sample of origin, sequenced in a study of shared clonotypes between healthy human individuals. Libraries were prepared by immunoSEQ multiplex PCR; TCRdb keeps only in-frame clonotypes and omits some of them. Of 850,000 to 1,100,000 clones in the sample, around 77% were seen once. Sequencing was done on a sample of memory CD4+ T cells from PBMCs. Subset in this sample: CD45RA-negative fraction. The receptors were gathered from a man aged 18-30 years in good health. Some clones in this sample may be carry-over from other donors' samples.

The chain links TRBV5-1 to TRBJ2-5; TRBD1 is a possible D gene (6 bases). The CDR3 loop spans 16 amino acids. V was pared by 3 bases and J by 3 bases, with 18 bases between. CDR1 is SGHRS and CDR2 is YFSETQ in the germline V gene. CDR3 DNA: TGCGCCAGCAGCTCAAGACCGGGACAAGTAAAAGAGACCCAGTACTTC. Translating it yields CASSSRPGQVKETQYF.

This rearrangement joins TRBV5-1 to TRBJ2-3, with TRBD2 matching 11 bases. Per the germline V gene, CDR1 is SGHRS and CDR2 is YFSETQ. The CDR3 totals 16 residues. V lost 4 bases to trimming and J lost 8 bases; unmatched junction nucleotides: 12. Written as DNA, the CDR3 is TGCGCCAGCAGCGTTACTCGACTAGCGGGGACCGGTACGCAGTATTTT. The encoded protein is CASSVTRLAGTGTQYF. Supplemented by reference TRBV5-1 and TRBJ2-3, the full variable domain reads KAGVTQTPRYLIKTRGQQVTLSCSPISGHRSVSWYQQTPGQGLQFLFEYFSETQRNKGNFPGRFSGRQFSNSRSEMNVSTLELGDSALYLCASSVTRLAGTGTQYFGPGTRLTVL.

This clone was picked up a small number of times. V usage is TRBV2 and J usage is TRBJ1-1; the match to TRBD1 covers 7 bases. V gave up 6 bases and J gave up 11 bases; unmatched junction bases: 12. Germline CDR1 is SNHLY and CDR2 is FYNNEI. The CDR3 totals 13 residues. The CDR3 nucleotides are TGTGCCAGCAGGGGGGACAGCGCCGCGGGGGCTTTCTTT. Translating gives CASRGDSAAGAFF. The whole variable domain, filled in from reference TRBV2 and TRBJ1-1, reads EPEVTQTPSHQVTQMGQEVILRCVPISNHLYFYWYRQILGQKVEFLVSFYNNEISEKSEIFDDQFSVERPDGSNFTLKIRSTKLEDSAMYFCASRGDSAAGAFFGQGTRLTVV.

The chain carries TRBV6-1 and TRBJ2-1, with TRBD2 matching 8 bases. The CDR3 has 15 residues. The germline V gene has CDR1 MNHNS and CDR2 SASEGT. V dropped 4 bases and J dropped 2; count of bases not matched to a gene: 4. The CDR3 is CASSAAGVTYNEQFF. The CDR3 DNA reads as TGTGCCAGCAGTGCAGCGGGAGTAACCTACAATGAGCAGTTCTTC.

The CDR3 sequence is CSGGPGWGVGEKLFF. The CDR3 nucleotides are TGCAGCGGGGGTCCAGGGTGGGGCGTAGGTGAAAAACTGTTTTTT. The chain links TRBV29-1 to TRBJ1-4; D is possibly TRBD1 (5 bases). The CDR3 extends over 15 amino acids. From germline, CDR1 is SQVTM and CDR2 ANQGSEA. Trimming removed 7 bases from V and 7 bases from J, with 22 bases in between.

The rearrangement uses TRBV19 and TRBJ1-1, with 7 bases aligning to TRBD1. This CDR3 is 14 amino acids long. Germline loops: CDR1 LNHDA, CDR2 SQIVND (reference sequence). J was trimmed by 4 bases and V by 7 bases; bases with no gene match: 9. The CDR3, as DNA: TGTGCCAGTACCCCACGCGACAGGGCCACTGAAGCTTTCTTT. Protein product: CASTPRDRATEAFF.